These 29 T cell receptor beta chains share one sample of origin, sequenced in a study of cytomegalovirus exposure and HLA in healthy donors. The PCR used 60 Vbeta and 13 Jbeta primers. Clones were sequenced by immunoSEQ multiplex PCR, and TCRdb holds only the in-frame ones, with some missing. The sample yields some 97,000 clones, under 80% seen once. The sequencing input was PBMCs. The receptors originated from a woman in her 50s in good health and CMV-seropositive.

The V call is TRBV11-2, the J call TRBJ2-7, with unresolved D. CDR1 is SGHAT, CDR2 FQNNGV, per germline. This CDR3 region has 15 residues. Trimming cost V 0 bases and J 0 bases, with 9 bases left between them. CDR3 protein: CASSLDPGGSYEQYF. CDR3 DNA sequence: TGTGCCAGCAGCTTAGACCCGGGTGGCTCCTACGAGCAGTACTTC.

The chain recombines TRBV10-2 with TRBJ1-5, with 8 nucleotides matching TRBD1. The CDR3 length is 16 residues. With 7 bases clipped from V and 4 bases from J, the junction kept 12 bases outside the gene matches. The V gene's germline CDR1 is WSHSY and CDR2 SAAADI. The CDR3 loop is CASTDRVNGMNQPQHF. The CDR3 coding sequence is TGCGCCAGCACGGACAGGGTAAATGGTATGAATCAGCCCCAGCATTTT.

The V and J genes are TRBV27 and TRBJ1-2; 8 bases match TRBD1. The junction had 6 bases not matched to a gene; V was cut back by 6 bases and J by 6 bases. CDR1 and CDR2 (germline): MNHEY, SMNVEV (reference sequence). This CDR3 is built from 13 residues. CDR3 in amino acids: CASRDRVGDGYTF. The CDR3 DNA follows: TGTGCCAGCAGGGACAGGGTTGGCGATGGCTACACCTTC.

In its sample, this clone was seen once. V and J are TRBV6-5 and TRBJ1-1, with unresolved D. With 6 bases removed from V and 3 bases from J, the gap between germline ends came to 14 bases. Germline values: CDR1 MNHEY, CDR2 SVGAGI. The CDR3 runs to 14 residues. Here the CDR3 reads CASSPDTVHTEAFF. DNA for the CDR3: TGTGCCAGCAGCCCCGACACGGTCCACACTGAAGCTTTCTTT.

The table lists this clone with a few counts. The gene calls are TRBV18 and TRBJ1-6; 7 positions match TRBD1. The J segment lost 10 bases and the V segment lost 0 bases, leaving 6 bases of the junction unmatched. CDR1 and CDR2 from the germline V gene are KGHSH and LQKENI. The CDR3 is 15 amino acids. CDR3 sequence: CASSPPEGGGSPLHF. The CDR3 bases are TGTGCCAGCTCACCACCGGAAGGGGGCGGATCACCCCTCCACTTT.

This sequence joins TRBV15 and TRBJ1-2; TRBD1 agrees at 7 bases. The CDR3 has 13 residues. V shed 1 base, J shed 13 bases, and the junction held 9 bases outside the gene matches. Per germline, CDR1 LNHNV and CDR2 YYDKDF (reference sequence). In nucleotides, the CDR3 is TGTGCCACCAGCAGAGTTTTCAGGGGGGATTTCACCTTC. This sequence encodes CATSRVFRGDFTF.

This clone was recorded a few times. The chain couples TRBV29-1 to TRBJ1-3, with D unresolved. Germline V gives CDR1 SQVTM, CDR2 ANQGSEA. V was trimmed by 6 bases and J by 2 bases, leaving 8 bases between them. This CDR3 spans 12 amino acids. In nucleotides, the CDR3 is TGCAGCGTAGGGAGGGCTGGAAACACCATATATTTT. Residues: CSVGRAGNTIYF.

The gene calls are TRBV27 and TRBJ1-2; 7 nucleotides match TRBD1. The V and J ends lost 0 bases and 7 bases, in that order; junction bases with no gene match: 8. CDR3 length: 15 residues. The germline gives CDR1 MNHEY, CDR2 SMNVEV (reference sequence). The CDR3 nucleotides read TGTGCCAGCAGTTTATCTGTAGGGGGCGCGGTTGGCTACACCTTC. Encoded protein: CASSLSVGGAVGYTF.

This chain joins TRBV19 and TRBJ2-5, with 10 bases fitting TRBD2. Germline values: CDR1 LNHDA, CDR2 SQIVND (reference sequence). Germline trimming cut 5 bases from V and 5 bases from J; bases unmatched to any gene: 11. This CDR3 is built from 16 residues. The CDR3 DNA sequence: TGTGCCAGTAGTCTCCTAGCGGGGGACAAATATGAGACCCAGTACTTC. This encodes CASSLLAGDKYETQYF.

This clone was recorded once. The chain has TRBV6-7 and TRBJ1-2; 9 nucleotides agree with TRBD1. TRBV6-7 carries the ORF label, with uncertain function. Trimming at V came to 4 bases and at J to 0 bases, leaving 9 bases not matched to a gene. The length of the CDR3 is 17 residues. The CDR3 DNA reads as TGTGCCAGCAGTTTCCCGGGACAGGGAGTACCTAACTATGGCTACACCTTC. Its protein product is CASSFPGQGVPNYGYTF.

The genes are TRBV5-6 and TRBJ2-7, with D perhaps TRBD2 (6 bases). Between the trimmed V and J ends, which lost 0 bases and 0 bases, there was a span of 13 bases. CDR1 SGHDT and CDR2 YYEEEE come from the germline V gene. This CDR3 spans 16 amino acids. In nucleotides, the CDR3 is TGTGCCAGCAGCTTGGCCCGGGACTGGAGCTCCTACGAGCAGTACTTC. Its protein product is CASSLARDWSSYEQYF.

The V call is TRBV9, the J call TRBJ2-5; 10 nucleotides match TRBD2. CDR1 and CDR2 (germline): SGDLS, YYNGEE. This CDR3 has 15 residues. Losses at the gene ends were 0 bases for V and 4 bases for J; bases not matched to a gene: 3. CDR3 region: CASSVGGLARETQYF. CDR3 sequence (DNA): TGTGCCAGCAGCGTAGGGGGACTAGCGCGAGAGACCCAGTACTTC.

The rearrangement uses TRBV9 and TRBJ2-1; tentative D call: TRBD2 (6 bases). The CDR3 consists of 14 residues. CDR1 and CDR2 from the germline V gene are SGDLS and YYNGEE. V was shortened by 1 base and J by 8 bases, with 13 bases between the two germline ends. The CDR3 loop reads CASSVTRDRDEQFF. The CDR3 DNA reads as TGTGCCAGCAGCGTAACGCGGGATAGAGATGAGCAGTTCTTC.

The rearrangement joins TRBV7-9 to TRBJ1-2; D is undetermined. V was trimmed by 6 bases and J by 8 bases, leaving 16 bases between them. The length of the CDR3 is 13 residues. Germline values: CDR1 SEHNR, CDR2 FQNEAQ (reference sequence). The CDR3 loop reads CASSFNLREGYTF. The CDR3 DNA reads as TGTGCCAGCAGTTTTAACCTTAGGGAGGGCTACACCTTC.

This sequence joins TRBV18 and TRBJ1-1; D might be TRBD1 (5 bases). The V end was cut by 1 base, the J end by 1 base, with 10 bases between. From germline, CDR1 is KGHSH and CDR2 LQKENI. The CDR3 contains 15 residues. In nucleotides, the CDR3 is TGTGCCAGCTCACCACAACAGGTTGGGAACACTGAAGCTTTCTTT. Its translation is CASSPQQVGNTEAFF.

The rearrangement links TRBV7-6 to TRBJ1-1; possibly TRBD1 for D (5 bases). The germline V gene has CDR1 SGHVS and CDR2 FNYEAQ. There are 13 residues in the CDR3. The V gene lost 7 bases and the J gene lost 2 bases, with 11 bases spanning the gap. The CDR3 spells CASMEDSNTEAFF. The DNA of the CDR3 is TGTGCCAGCATGGAAGACAGCAACACTGAAGCTTTCTTT.

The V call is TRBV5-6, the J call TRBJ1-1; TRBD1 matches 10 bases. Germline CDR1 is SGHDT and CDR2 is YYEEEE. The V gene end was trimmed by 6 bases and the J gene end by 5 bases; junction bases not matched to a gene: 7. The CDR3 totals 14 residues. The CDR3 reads CASTSGTGVTEAFF. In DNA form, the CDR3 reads TGTGCCAGCACCTCCGGGACAGGGGTGACTGAAGCTTTCTTT.

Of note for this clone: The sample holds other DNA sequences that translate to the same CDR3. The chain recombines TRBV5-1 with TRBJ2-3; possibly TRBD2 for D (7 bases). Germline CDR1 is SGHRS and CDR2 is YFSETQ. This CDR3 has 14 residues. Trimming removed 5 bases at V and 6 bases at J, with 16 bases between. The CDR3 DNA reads TGCGCCAGCAGGACGGGGGGCGCCCCGGATACGCAGTATTTT. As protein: CASRTGGAPDTQYF.

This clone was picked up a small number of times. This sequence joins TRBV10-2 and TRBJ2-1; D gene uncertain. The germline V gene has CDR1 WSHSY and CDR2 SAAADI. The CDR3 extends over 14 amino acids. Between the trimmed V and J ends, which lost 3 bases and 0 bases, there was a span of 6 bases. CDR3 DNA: TGCGCCAGCAGTGACCCGAGCTCCTACAATGAGCAGTTCTTC. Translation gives CASSDPSSYNEQFF.

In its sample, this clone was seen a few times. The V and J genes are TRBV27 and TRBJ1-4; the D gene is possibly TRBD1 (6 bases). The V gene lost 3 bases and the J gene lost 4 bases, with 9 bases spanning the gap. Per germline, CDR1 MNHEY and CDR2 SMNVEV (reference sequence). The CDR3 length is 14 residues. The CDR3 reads CASSFSGVNEKLFF. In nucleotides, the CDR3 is TGTGCCAGCAGTTTTTCAGGGGTTAATGAAAAACTGTTTTTT.

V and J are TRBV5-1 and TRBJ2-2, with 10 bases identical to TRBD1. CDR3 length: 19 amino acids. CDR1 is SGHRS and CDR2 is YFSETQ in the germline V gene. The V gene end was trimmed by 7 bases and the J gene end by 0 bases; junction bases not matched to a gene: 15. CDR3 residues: CASGDRGPPFSSNTGELFF. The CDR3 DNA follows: TGCGCCAGCGGAGACAGGGGGCCCCCCTTTAGTTCGAACACCGGGGAGCTGTTTTTT.

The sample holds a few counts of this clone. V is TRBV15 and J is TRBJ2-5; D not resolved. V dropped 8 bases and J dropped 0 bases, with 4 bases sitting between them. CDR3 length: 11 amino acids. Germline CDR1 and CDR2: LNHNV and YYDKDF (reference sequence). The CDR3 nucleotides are TGTGCCACCTCTGACCAAGAGACCCAGTACTTC. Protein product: CATSDQETQYF.

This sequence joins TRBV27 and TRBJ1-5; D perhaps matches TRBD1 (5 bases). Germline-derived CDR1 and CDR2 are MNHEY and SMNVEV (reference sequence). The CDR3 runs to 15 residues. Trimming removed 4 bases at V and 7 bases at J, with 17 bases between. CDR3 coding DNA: TGTGCCAGCAGTTATTATCCAGGGTTGGACCAGCCCCAGCATTTT. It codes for CASSYYPGLDQPQHF.

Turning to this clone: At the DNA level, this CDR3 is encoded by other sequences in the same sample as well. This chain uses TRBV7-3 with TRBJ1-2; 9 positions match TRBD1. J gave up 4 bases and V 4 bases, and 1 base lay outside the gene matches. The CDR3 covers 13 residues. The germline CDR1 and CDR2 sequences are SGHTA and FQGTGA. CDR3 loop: CASSSGQGYGYTF. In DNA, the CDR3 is TGTGCCAGCAGCTCGGGACAGGGCTATGGCTACACCTTC.

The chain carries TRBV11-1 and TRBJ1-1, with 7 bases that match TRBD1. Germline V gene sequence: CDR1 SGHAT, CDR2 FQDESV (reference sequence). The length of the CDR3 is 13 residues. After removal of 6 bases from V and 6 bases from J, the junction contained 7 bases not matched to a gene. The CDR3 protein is CASRGGQRSEAFF. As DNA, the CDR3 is TGTGCCAGCAGGGGGGGACAGCGTTCTGAAGCTTTCTTT.

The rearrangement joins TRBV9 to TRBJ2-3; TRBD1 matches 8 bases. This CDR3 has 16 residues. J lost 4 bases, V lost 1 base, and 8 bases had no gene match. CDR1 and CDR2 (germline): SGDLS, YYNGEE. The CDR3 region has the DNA TGTGCCAGCAGCGTACTCGACAGGGGTAGGGCAGATACGCAGTATTTT. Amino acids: CASSVLDRGRADTQYF.

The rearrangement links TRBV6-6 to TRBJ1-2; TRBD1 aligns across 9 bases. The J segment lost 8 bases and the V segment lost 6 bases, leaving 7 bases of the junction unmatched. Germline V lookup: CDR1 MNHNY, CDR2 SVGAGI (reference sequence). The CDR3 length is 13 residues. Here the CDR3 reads CASRPGTGPGYTF. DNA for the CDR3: TGTGCCAGCAGACCCGGGACAGGGCCCGGCTACACCTTC.

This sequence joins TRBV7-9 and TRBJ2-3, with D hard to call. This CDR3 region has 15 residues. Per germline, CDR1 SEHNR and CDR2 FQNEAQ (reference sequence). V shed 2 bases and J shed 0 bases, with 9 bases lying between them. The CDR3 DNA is TGTGCCAGCAGCTTAAAGGTGGGCAGCACAGATACGCAGTATTTT. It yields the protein CASSLKVGSTDTQYF.

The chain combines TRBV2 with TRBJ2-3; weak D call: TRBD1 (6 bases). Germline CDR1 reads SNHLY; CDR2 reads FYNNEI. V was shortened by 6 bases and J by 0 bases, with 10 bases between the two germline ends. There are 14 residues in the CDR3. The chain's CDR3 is CASRPGTSTDTQYF. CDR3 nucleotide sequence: TGTGCCAGCAGGCCCGGGACAAGCACAGATACGCAGTATTTT.